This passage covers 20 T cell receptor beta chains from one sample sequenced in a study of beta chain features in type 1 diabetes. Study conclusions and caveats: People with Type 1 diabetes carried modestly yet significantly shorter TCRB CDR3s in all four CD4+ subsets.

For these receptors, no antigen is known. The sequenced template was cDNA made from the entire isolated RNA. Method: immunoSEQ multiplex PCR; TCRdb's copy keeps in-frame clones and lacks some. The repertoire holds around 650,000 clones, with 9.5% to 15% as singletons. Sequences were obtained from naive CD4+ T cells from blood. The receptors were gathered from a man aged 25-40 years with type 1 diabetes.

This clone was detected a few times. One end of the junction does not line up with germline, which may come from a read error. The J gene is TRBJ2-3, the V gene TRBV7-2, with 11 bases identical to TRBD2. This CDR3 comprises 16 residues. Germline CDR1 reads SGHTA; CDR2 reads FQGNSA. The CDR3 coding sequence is TGTGCCAGCAGCTTAGCTAGCCTTCGATTAGCGGGGGGGTTGGATTTT. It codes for CASSLASLRLAGGLDF.

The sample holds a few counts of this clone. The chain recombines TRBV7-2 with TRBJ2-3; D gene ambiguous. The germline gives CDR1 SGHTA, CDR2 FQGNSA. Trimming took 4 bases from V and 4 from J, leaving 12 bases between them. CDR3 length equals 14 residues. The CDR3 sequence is CASSSVYRADTQYF. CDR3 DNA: TGTGCCAGCAGCTCCGTTTATAGAGCAGATACGCAGTATTTT.

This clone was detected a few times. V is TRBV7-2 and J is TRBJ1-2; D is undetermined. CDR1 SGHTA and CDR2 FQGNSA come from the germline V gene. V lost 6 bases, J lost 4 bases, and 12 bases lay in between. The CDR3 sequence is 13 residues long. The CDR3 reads CASRFGRLYGYTF. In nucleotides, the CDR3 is TGTGCCAGCAGATTCGGACGGCTCTATGGCTACACCTTC.

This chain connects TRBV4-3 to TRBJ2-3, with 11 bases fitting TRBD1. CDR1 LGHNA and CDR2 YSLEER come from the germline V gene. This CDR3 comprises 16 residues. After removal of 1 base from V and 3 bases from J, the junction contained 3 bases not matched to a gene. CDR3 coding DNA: TGCGCCAGCAGCCAAGGGACAGGGGGCAGAACAGATACGCAGTATTTT. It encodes CASSQGTGGRTDTQYF.

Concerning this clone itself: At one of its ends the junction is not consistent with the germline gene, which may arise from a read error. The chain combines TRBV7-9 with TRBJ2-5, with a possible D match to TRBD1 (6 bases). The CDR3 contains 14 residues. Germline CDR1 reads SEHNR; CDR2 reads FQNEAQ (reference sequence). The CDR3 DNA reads TGTGCCAGCAGGTTAGACAGGTCCCAAGAGACCCAGTACTTC. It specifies CASRLDRSQETQYF.

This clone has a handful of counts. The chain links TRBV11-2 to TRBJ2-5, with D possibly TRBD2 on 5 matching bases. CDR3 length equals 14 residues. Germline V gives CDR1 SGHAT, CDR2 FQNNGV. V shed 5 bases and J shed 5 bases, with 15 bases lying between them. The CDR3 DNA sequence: TGTGCCAGCAGCCAAATCGGAGGCCATGAGACCCAGTACTTC. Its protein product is CASSQIGGHETQYF.

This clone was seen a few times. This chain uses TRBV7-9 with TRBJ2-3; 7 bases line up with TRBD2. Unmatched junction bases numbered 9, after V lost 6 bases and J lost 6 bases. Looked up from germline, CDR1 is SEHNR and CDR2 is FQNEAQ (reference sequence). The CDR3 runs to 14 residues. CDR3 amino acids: CASRKTSDWDTQYF. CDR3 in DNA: TGTGCCAGCAGGAAAACTAGCGATTGGGATACGCAGTATTTT. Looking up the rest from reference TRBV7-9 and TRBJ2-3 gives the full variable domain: DTGVSQNPRHKITKRGQNVTFRCDPISEHNRLYWYRQTLGQGPEFLTYFQNEAQLEKSRLLSDRFSAERPKGSFSTLEIQRTEQGDSAMYLCASRKTSDWDTQYFGPGTRLTVL.

CDR3 coding DNA: TGTGCCAGCAGCCCCGGACGGCAGGACAATGAGCAGTTCTTC. Its translation is CASSPGRQDNEQFF. The chain joins TRBV7-2 to TRBJ2-1; D is uncertain. This CDR3 is built from 14 residues. The ends were cut back, 5 bases at V and 5 bases at J, with 13 bases in the middle. Germline V gene sequence: CDR1 SGHTA, CDR2 FQGNSA.

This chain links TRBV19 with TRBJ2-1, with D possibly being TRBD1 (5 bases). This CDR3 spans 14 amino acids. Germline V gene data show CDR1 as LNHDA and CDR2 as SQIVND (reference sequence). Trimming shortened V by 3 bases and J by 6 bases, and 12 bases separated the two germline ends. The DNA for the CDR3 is TGTGCCAGTAGTATGGCAGGGAACTCCAATGAGCAGTTCTTC. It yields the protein CASSMAGNSNEQFF.

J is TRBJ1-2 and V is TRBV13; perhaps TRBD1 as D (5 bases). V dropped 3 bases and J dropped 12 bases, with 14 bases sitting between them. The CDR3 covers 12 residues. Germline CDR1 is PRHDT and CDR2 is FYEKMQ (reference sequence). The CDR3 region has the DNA TGTGCCAGCAGCTTGGGGACTGTCCAGGACACCTTC. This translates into CASSLGTVQDTF.

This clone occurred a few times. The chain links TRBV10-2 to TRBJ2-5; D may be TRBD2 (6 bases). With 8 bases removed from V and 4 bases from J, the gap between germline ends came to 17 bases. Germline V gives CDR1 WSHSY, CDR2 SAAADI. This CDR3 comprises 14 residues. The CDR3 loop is CASRSAGRGETQYF. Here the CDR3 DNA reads TGCGCCAGCCGATCCGCGGGGCGTGGAGAGACCCAGTACTTC.

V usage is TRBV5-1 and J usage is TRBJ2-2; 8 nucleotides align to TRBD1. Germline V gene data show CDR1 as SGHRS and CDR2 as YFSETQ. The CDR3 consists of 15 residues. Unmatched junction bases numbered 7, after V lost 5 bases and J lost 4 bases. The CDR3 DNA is TGCGCCAGCAGTGGAGGACAGGGTCCCACCGGGGAGCTGTTTTTT. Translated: CASSGGQGPTGELFF.

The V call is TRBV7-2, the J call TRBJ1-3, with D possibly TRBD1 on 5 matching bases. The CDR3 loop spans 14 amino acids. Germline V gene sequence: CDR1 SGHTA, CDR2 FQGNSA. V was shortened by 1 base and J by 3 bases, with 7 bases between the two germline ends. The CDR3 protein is CASSLGDSGNTIYF. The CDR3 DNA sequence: TGTGCCAGCAGCTTAGGTGACAGTGGAAACACCATATATTTT.

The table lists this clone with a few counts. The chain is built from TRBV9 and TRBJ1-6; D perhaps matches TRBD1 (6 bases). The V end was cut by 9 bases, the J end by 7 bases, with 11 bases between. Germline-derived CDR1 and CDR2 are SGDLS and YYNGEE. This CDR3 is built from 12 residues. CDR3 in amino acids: CATNRDNSPLHF. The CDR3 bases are TGTGCCACCAACAGGGACAATTCACCCCTCCACTTT.

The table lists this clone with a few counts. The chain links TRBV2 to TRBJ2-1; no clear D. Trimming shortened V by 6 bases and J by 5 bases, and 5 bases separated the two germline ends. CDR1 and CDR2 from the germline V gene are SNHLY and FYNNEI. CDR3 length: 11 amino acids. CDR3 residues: CASRRNNEQFF. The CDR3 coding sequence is TGTGCCAGCAGGAGGAACAATGAGCAGTTCTTC.

The CDR3 DNA reads as TGTGCCAGCAGCTTAGGGACAGCCGATAATTCACCCCTCCACTTT. Encoded protein: CASSLGTADNSPLHF. V gene TRBV7-8 combines with J gene TRBJ1-6; tentative D call: TRBD1 (6 bases). There are 15 residues in the CDR3. Germline values: CDR1 SGHVS, CDR2 FQNEAQ. V shed 1 base and J shed 5 bases, with 9 bases lying between them.

The CDR3 region has the DNA TGTGCCAGGGTTCTGACAGGGCCCTATGGCTACACCTTC. The encoded protein is CARVLTGPYGYTF. V and J are TRBV21-1 and TRBJ1-2; the table's TRBD1 call for D was not verified on the DNA. TRBV21-1 has pseudogene status. The CDR3 has 13 amino acids.

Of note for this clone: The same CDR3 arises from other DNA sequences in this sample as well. CDR3 sequence: CAWTTYNEQFF. The CDR3 nucleotides are TGTGCCTGGACTACCTACAATGAGCAGTTCTTC. The chain joins TRBV30 to TRBJ2-1; D unclear. Trimming pared 4 bases from V and 2 bases from J, leaving 3 bases between. There are 11 residues in the CDR3. The V gene's germline CDR1 is GTSNPN and CDR2 SVGIG (reference sequence).

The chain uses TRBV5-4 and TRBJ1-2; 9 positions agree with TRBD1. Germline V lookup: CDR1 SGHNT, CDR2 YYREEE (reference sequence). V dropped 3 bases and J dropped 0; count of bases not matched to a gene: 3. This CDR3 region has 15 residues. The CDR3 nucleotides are TGTGCCAGCAGCTGGGACAGGGCCCCTAACTATGGCTACACCTTC. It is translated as CASSWDRAPNYGYTF. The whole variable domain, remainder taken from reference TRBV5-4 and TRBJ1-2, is ETGVTQSPTHLIKTRGQQVTLRCSSQSGHNTVSWYQQALGQGPQFIFQYYREEENGRGNFPPRFSGLQFPNYSSELNVNALELDDSALYLCASSWDRAPNYGYTFGSGTRLTVV.

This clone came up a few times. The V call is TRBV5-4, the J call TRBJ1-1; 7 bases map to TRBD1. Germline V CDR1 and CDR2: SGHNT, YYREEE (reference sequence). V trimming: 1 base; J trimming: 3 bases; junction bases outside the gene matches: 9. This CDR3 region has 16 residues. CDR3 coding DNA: TGTGCCAGCAGCTTGACTCGTGAGGGGGCGGACACTGAAGCTTTCTTT. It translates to CASSLTREGADTEAFF.